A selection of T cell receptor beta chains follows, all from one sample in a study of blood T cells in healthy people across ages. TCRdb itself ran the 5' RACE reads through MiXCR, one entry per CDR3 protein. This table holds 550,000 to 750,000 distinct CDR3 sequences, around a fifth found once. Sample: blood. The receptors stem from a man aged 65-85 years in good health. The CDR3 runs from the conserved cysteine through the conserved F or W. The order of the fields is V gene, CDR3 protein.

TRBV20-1,CSAPRDYEQYF
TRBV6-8,CAGNNYGYTF
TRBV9,CASSVQEGRGSYQETQYF
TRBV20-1,CSARDYDKNTEAFF
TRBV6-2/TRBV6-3,CASSIAGNYEQYF
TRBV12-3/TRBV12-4,CASSRQGNGPEETQYF
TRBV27,CASSPDISGNTIYF
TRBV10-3,CAISPGREFLQETQYF
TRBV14,CASNPNSGSRETQYF
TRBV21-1,CASSKGGTSVPLWSYEQYF
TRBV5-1,CASSFGEGPYEQYF
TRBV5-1,CASSRDRGGTGELFF
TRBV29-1,CSVEVQGNTGELFF
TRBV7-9,CASSGRTSGRTNEQYF
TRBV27,CASSRETGISLEKLFF
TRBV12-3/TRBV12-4,CASSPSGSEFGETQYF
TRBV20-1,CSAPGLAGARAYNEQFF
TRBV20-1,CSARERRGDRPSSPLHF
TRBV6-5,CASSYTLRGVYEQYF
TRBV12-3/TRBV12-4,CASSFIQYGYTF
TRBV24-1,CATSDPTVGQTQYF
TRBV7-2,CASSNGASGANVLTF
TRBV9,CASSSTGTSAYEQFF
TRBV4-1,CASSVAGVRNEQFF
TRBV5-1,CASSLEVKGSNQETQYF
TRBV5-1,CASRASENEKLFF
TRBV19,CASAQNYNEQFF
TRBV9,CASRKGSGRTEAFF
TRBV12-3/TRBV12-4,CASSPGQGAYYGYTF
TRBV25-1,CASSEWGVSGGQETQYF
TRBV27,CASSLSGGAHEQYF
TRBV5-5,CASSLPTGQSGSTDTQYF
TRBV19,CASSIGARVDEQFF
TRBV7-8,CASSPGGIYGYTF
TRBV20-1,CSASSPYPGGLKEQYF
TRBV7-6,CASSLAPSGSTDTQYF
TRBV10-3,CAISEPDTEAFF
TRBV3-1,CASSQGNYVQYF
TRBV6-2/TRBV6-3,CASSRDTAQGNSPLHF
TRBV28,CAPAGRWYTQYF
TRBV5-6,CASRVAGVPEQYF
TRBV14,CAKGPTQGATYNEQFF
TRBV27,CASSSRNQDRNSPLHF
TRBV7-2,CASSFYRAAGAEQYF
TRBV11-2,CASSVSSVGLAPASYNEQFF
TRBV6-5,CASRRDGNTEAFF
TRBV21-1,CASSGRASNQPQHF
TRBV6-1,CASSGSQGETQYF
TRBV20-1,CSATQGLAKNIQYF
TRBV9,CASSVGLADTYEQYF
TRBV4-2,CASSQTGTIYEQYF
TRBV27,CASKASEDNEQFF
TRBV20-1,CSAQTSGTPQETQYF